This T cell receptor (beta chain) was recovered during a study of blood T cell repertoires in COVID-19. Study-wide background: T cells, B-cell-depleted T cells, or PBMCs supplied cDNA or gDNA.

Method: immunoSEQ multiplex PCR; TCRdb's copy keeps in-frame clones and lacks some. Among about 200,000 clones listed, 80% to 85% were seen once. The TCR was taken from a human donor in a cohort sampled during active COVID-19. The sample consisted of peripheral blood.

CDR3 sequence (DNA): TGTGCCTGGAGGTCCGGGACAGTAAGCTCCTACGAGCAGTACTTC. It yields the protein CAWRSGTVSSYEQYF. The gene calls are TRBV30 and TRBJ2-7, with 7 bases lining up with TRBD1. This CDR3 contains 15 residues. The ends lost 3 bases at V and 0 bases at J; junction bases unmatched: 8. Germline CDR1 is GTSNPN and CDR2 is SVGIG (reference sequence). Filled out from reference TRBV30 and TRBJ2-7, the complete variable domain reads SQTIHQWPATLVQPVGSPLSLECTVEGTSNPNLYWYRQAAGRGLQLLFYSVGIGQISSEVPQNLSASRPQDRQFILSSKKLLLSDSGFYLCAWRSGTVSSYEQYFGPGTRLTVT.